These 31 T cell receptor beta chains share one sample of origin, sequenced in a study of OX40 agonist ivuxolimab in advanced cancers. Generated by immunoSEQ multiplex PCR, the TCRdb table keeps only in-frame clones and is missing some. The data contain around 60,000 clones, around 91% of them seen just once; the ten biggest clones take up about a sixth. This material consisted of CD4+ or CD8+ T cells sorted from blood, taken in a trial of the OX40 agonist ivuxolimab. These TCRs come from an adult with an advanced solid tumor such as melanoma, head and neck, liver or kidney cancer.

V is TRBV5-4 and J is TRBJ2-7, with D possibly TRBD1 on 5 matching bases. Germline V gives CDR1 SGHNT, CDR2 YYREEE (reference sequence). The CDR3 is 12 residues long. V shed 5 bases and J shed 2 bases, with 8 bases lying between them. The CDR3 DNA is TGTGCCAGCAGTTCGACAGCCTACGAGCAGTACTTC. Its protein is CASSSTAYEQYF.

V is TRBV28 and J is TRBJ2-2, with 14 bases aligning to TRBD2. The trim removed 1 base at V and 5 bases at J, leaving 6 bases unmatched. The CDR3 is 18 residues long. The germline gives CDR1 MDHEN, CDR2 SYDVKM. CDR3 sequence reads: CASSLYGTSGSRTGELFF. DNA of the CDR3: TGTGCCAGCAGTTTATACGGGACTAGCGGGAGCAGGACCGGGGAGCTGTTTTTT.

The chain has TRBV18 and TRBJ2-7, with 7 positions matching TRBD2. The V gene end was trimmed by 0 bases and the J gene end by 4 bases; junction bases not matched to a gene: 6. The germline V gene encodes CDR1 KGHSH and CDR2 LQKENI. This CDR3 is 15 amino acids long. This CDR3 reads CASSPPARERYEQYF. CDR3 bases: TGTGCCAGCTCACCACCTGCGCGGGAGAGGTACGAGCAGTACTTC. The variable domain in full, completed from reference TRBV18 and TRBJ2-7, reads NAGVMQNPRHLVRRRGQEARLRCSPMKGHSHVYWYRQLPEEGLKFMVYLQKENIIDESGMPKERFSAEFPKEGPSILRIQQVVRGDSAAYFCASSPPARERYEQYFGPGTRLTVT.

The CDR3 DNA sequence: TGTGCCAGCAGCCAACATACCGGGACCAACAATGAGCAGTTCTTC. Translated: CASSQHTGTNNEQFF. V gene TRBV14 combines with J gene TRBJ2-1; D is perhaps TRBD1 or TRBD2 (5 bases each). V dropped 2 bases and J dropped 5 bases, with 13 bases sitting between them. The V gene's germline CDR1 is SGHDN and CDR2 FVKESK. The length of the CDR3 is 15 residues.

Here the CDR3 DNA reads TGTGCCAGTAGTATTTCCGGGGGGCTTACTGAAGCTTTCTTT. This sequence encodes CASSISGGLTEAFF. This sequence joins TRBV19 and TRBJ1-1; TRBD1 might be the D (6 bases). Trimming left V 3 bases short and J 5 bases short, with 13 bases between. The germline gives CDR1 LNHDA, CDR2 SQIVND (reference sequence). This CDR3 is 14 amino acids long.

This clone was counted a few times. The chain recombines TRBV11-3 with TRBJ2-1; D is ambiguous. Looked up from germline, CDR1 is SGHNT and CDR2 is YENEEA. V lost 2 bases and J 0 bases, leaving 17 bases between the germline ends. This CDR3 contains 18 residues. This CDR3 is CASSLRAMRPDSYNEQFF. As DNA, the CDR3 is TGTGCCAGCAGCTTAAGGGCCATGAGACCGGACTCCTACAATGAGCAGTTCTTC.

The V call is TRBV2, the J call TRBJ2-5, with D possibly called TRBD1 or TRBD2 (5 bases each). Germline V gene sequence: CDR1 SNHLY, CDR2 FYNNEI. The CDR3 sequence is 14 residues long. Trimming took 5 bases from V and 3 from J, leaving 13 bases between them. This chain's CDR3 is CASSTWGLEETQYF. CDR3 in DNA: TGTGCCAGCAGTACGTGGGGGTTGGAAGAGACCCAGTACTTC.

In its sample, this clone ranks as medium-sized. V usage is TRBV6-5 and J usage is TRBJ1-1; a weak D match, TRBD1 (6 bases). The V end lost 4 bases, the J end lost 6 bases, and 15 bases lay between the germline ends. Germline V CDR1 and CDR2: MNHEY, SVGAGI. The CDR3 has 14 amino acids. CDR3 sequence: CASSFSTGLSEAFF. The CDR3 DNA is TGTGCCAGCAGTTTCTCGACAGGTCTGTCTGAAGCTTTCTTT.

J is TRBJ2-3 and V is TRBV5-6; TRBD1 agrees at 12 bases. CDR3 length: 18 residues. With V trimmed by 3 bases and J by 3 bases, 11 bases remained unmatched. Germline lookup yields CDR1 SGHDT and CDR2 YYEEEE. CDR3 amino acids: CASSWSRRDRGQTDTQYF. For the CDR3, the DNA is TGTGCCAGCAGCTGGAGCAGGAGGGACAGGGGGCAGACAGATACGCAGTATTTT.

The genes are TRBV5-5 and TRBJ1-4; TRBD1 is a possible D gene (6 bases). The CDR3 length is 18 residues. Germline CDR1 is SGHKS and CDR2 is YYEKEE (reference sequence). Trimming took off 2 bases at V and 3 bases at J, with 20 bases between the two ends. The CDR3 coding sequence is TGTGCCAGCAGCTTTATAATGAGTGGTACAGGGCCTAATGAAAAACTGTTTTTT. Protein product: CASSFIMSGTGPNEKLFF.

The genes are TRBV10-3 and TRBJ1-2; D is undetermined. V shed 2 bases and J shed 7 bases, with 17 bases lying between them. The CDR3 consists of 15 residues. CDR1 is ENHRY and CDR2 is SYGVKD in the germline V gene. The CDR3: CAISEIRLPSGGYTF. The DNA for the CDR3 is TGTGCCATCAGTGAGATCAGGCTGCCGTCGGGTGGCTACACCTTC.

The chain is built from TRBV6-1 and TRBJ2-7; 9 bases are a match to TRBD2. This CDR3 region has 14 residues. The germline V gene has CDR1 MNHNS and CDR2 SASEGT. V gave up 5 bases and J gave up 2 bases; unmatched junction bases: 4. In DNA form, the CDR3 reads TGTGCCAGCAGTTGGGCTAGCGGGACCTACGAGCAGTACTTC. Amino acids: CASSWASGTYEQYF.

The chain is built from TRBV12-5 and TRBJ1-1, with D hard to call. The CDR3 is made up of 13 amino acids. V gave up 7 bases and J gave up 4 bases, with 13 bases separating them. Germline lookup yields CDR1 LGHNT and CDR2 FRNRAP. This CDR3 is CASDLRDGTEAFF. The DNA of the CDR3 is TGTGCTAGTGACTTGAGGGATGGCACTGAAGCTTTCTTT.

This clone has just one count. The chain carries TRBV4-1 and TRBJ2-3, with no clear D. Germline V lookup: CDR1 MGHRA, CDR2 YSYEKL. V lost 0 bases and J 5 bases, leaving 9 bases between the germline ends. The CDR3 sequence is 14 residues long. The CDR3 loop reads CASSQERLRDTQYF. CDR3 DNA: TGCGCCAGCAGCCAAGAACGCTTAAGAGATACGCAGTATTTT.

V usage is TRBV29-1 and J usage is TRBJ2-1, with TRBD2 matching over 13 bases. V trimming: 5 bases; J trimming: 6 bases; junction bases outside the gene matches: 1. The CDR3 contains 13 residues. Germline V gives CDR1 SQVTM, CDR2 ANQGSEA. This CDR3 is CSVRLAGGNEQFF. Written as DNA, the CDR3 is TGCAGCGTTCGACTAGCGGGAGGCAATGAGCAGTTCTTC.

The chain has TRBV7-9 and TRBJ2-3; the D is unclear. The CDR3 is made up of 13 amino acids. The germline V gene has CDR1 SEHNR and CDR2 FQNEAQ (reference sequence). Trimming cost V 5 bases and J 0 bases, with 6 bases left between them. DNA of the CDR3: TGTGCCAGCAGCGCCCCTAGCACAGATACGCAGTATTTT. Its translation is CASSAPSTDTQYF.

The chain is built from TRBV6-5 and TRBJ1-1, with D maybe TRBD1 (6 bases). Trimming took 2 bases from V and 11 from J, leaving 12 bases between them. CDR3 length: 12 residues. Germline lookup yields CDR1 MNHEY and CDR2 SVGAGI. As DNA, the CDR3 is TGTGCCAGCAGTTACCCGGGGGACAAGGCTTTCTTT. It encodes CASSYPGDKAFF.

This clone showed up just once. The chain combines TRBV9 with TRBJ2-7, with 7 bases matching TRBD1. Germline loops: CDR1 SGDLS, CDR2 YYNGEE. The CDR3 is 14 residues long. Trimming removed 0 bases from V and 6 bases from J; junction bases left unmatched: 6. The DNA for the CDR3 is TGTGCCAGCAGCGTAGGGGGACAGACTCTCGAGCAGTACTTC. Translated: CASSVGGQTLEQYF.

CDR3 loop: CASSAGGQGAYGYTF. CDR3 bases: TGTGCCAGCAGCGCCGGGGGACAGGGGGCCTATGGCTACACCTTC. The rearrangement links TRBV9 to TRBJ1-2; TRBD1 aligns across 12 bases. The length of the CDR3 is 15 residues. The V segment lost 3 bases and the J segment 4 bases; nucleotides outside the gene matches: 4. Germline V gene data show CDR1 as SGDLS and CDR2 as YYNGEE.

The chain is built from TRBV5-4 and TRBJ2-7; D is perhaps TRBD1 (5 bases). Trimming left V 2 bases short and J 2 bases short, with 20 bases between. CDR3 size: 17 residues. The V gene's germline CDR1 is SGHNT and CDR2 YYREEE (reference sequence). The CDR3 reads CASSFSDPLHRPYEQYF. DNA for the CDR3: TGTGCCAGCAGCTTTTCGGACCCACTCCACAGGCCCTACGAGCAGTACTTC.

This chain connects TRBV6-4 to TRBJ2-3; D is unclear. CDR1 is MRHNA and CDR2 is SNTAGT in the germline V gene. V dropped 3 bases and J dropped 3 bases, with 7 bases sitting between them. This CDR3 is 13 amino acids long. The CDR3 sequence: CASSEKGTDTQYF. DNA for the CDR3: TGTGCCAGCAGTGAAAAGGGAACAGATACGCAGTATTTT.

The J gene is TRBJ2-7, the V gene TRBV5-6; no definite D call. Germline V lookup: CDR1 SGHDT, CDR2 YYEEEE. There are 13 residues in the CDR3. V was pared by 0 bases and J by 4 bases, with 8 bases between. CDR3 DNA sequence: TGTGCCAGCAGCTTGGCAGCGAGGTACGAGCAGTACTTC. This translates into CASSLAARYEQYF.

V gene TRBV25-1 combines with J gene TRBJ1-4; D might be TRBD1 (5 bases). CDR1 and CDR2 (germline): MGHDK, SYGVNS. The CDR3 covers 12 residues. V lost 3 bases, J lost 11 bases, and 10 bases lay in between. In DNA, the CDR3 is TGTGCCAGCAGTGACCCCGGGGGGAAACTGTTTTTT. As protein: CASSDPGGKLFF.

The chain links TRBV7-6 to TRBJ1-1; D is undetermined. V was trimmed by 7 bases and J by 5 bases, leaving 14 bases between them. The CDR3 contains 13 residues. Germline-derived CDR1 and CDR2 are SGHVS and FNYEAQ. CDR3 nucleotide sequence: TGTGCCAGCACCCCCTTACGGTCGACTGAAGCTTTCTTT. It yields the protein CASTPLRSTEAFF.

The rearrangement uses TRBV28 and TRBJ2-7; TRBD2 matches at 10 bases. This CDR3 has 14 amino acids. Germline CDR1 and CDR2: MDHEN and SYDVKM. Trimming took 6 bases from V and 2 from J; bases not matched to a gene: 4. The CDR3 coding sequence is TGTGCCAGCAGGCCTAGCGGGAGTACCTACGAGCAGTACTTC. Residues: CASRPSGSTYEQYF. The full variable domain, its missing parts supplied by reference TRBV28 and TRBJ2-7, is DVKVTQSSRYLVKRTGEKVFLECVQDMDHENMFWYRQDPGLGLRLIYFSYDVKMKEKGDIPEGYSVSREKKERFSLILESASTNQTSMYLCASRPSGSTYEQYFGPGTRLTVT.

The chain couples TRBV15 to TRBJ2-7; no definite D call. From germline, CDR1 is LNHNV and CDR2 YYDKDF (reference sequence). This CDR3 comprises 15 residues. The V gene lost 1 base and the J gene lost 5 bases, with 15 bases spanning the gap. CDR3 protein: CATSRVDPIYDEQYF. CDR3 bases: TGTGCCACCAGCAGAGTGGATCCGATTTACGACGAGCAGTACTTC. The whole variable domain, remainder taken from reference TRBV15 and TRBJ2-7, is DAMVIQNPRYQVTQFGKPVTLSCSQTLNHNVMYWYQQKSSQAPKLLFHYYDKDFNNEADTPDNFQSRRPNTSFCFLDIRSPGLGDTAMYLCATSRVDPIYDEQYFGPGTRLTVT.

The V gene is TRBV11-2, the J gene TRBJ1-3; possibly TRBD1 for D (5 bases). V shed 5 bases and J shed 2 bases, with 16 bases lying between them. The CDR3 is made up of 16 amino acids. Germline V gene data show CDR1 as SGHAT and CDR2 as FQNNGV. The CDR3 DNA reads TGTGCCAGCAGCACCCGTCGAGGGGATGCTGGAAACACCATATATTTT. It yields the protein CASSTRRGDAGNTIYF.

The V and J genes are TRBV2 and TRBJ1-2; weak D call: TRBD1 (6 bases). V was clipped by 8 bases and J by 3 bases, with 7 bases between them. Germline V gene sequence: CDR1 SNHLY, CDR2 FYNNEI. There are 11 residues in the CDR3. The CDR3 spells CASRQDYGYTF. The CDR3 region has the DNA TGTGCCAGCCGACAGGACTATGGCTACACCTTC.

The chain couples TRBV7-9 to TRBJ1-4; D is uncertain. Germline assignment: CDR1 SEHNR and CDR2 FQNEAQ (reference sequence). This CDR3 comprises 15 residues. V was clipped by 1 base and J by 5 bases, with 11 bases between them. CDR3 in amino acids: CASSLDGNANEKLFF. For the CDR3, the DNA is TGTGCCAGCAGCTTAGACGGGAACGCGAATGAAAAACTGTTTTTT.

The gene calls are TRBV27 and TRBJ2-7; unclear D gene. V was shortened by 3 bases and J by 3 bases, with 9 bases between the two germline ends. CDR1 MNHEY and CDR2 SMNVEV come from the germline V gene (reference sequence). The CDR3 runs 13 residues. This CDR3 reads CASSFGGSYEQYF. CDR3 in DNA: TGTGCCAGCAGTTTCGGCGGTAGCTACGAGCAGTACTTC.

This clone has only a few counts. The chain employs TRBV30 and TRBJ2-3; 8 bases match TRBD2. The CDR3 length is 13 residues. Germline trimming cut 5 bases from V and 5 bases from J; bases unmatched to any gene: 6. Germline-derived CDR1 and CDR2 are GTSNPN and SVGIG (reference sequence). The CDR3 DNA follows: TGTGCCTGGTCCAGCGGGAGTGAAGATACGCAGTATTTT. Residues: CAWSSGSEDTQYF.